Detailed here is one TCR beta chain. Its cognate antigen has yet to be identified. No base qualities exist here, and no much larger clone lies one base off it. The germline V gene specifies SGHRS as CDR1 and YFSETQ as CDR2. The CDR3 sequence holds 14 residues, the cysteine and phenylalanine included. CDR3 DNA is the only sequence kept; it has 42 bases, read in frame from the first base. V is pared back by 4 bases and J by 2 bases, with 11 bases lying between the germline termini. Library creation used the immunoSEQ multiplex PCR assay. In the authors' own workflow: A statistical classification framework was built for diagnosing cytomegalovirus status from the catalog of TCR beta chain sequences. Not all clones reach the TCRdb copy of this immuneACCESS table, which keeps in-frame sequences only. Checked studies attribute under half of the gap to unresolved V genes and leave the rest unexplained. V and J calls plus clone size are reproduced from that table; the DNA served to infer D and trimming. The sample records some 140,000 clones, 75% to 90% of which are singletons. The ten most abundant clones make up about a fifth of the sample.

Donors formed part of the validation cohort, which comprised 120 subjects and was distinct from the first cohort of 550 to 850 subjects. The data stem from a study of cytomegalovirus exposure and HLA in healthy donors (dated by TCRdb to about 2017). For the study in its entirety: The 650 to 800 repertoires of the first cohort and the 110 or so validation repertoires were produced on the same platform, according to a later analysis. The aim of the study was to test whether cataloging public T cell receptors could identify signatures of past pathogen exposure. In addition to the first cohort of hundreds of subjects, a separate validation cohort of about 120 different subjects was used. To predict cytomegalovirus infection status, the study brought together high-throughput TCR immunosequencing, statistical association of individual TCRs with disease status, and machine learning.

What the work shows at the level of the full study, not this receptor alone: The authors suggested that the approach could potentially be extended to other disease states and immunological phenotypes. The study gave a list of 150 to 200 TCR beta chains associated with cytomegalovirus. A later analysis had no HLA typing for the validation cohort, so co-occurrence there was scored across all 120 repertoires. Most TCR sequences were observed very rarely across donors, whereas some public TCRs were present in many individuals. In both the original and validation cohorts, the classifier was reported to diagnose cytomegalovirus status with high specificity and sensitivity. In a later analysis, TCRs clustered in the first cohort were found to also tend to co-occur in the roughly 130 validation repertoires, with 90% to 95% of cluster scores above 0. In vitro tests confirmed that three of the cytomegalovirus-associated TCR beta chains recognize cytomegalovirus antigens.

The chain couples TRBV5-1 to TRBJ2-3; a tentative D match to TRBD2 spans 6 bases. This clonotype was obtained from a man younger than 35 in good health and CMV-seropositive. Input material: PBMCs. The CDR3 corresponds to CASSKLASTDTQYF. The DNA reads TGCGCCAGCAGCAAACTAGCCTCCACAGATACGCAGTATTTT.